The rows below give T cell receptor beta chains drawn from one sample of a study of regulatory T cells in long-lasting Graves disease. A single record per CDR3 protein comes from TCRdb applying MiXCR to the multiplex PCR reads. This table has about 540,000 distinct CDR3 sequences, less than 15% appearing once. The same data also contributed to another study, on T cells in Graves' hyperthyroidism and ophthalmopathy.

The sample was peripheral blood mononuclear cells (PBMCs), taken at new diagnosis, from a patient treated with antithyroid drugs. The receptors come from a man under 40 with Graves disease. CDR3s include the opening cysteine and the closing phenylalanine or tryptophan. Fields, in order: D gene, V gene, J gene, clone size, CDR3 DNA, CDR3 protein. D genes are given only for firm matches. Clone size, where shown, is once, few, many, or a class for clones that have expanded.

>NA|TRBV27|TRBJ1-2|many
TGTGCCAGCAGCTCAACCGGGGCCTCTCGTCTTCTATTTGGCTACACCTTC
CASSSTGASRLLFGYTF
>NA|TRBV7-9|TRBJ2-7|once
TGTGCCAGCAGCTTACTACAGGGTACCAACGAGCAGTACTTC
CASSLLQGTNEQYF
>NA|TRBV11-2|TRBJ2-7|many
TGTGCCAGCAGCTCACTCCGGGGGCCAATCGCCGAGCAGTACTTC
CASSSLRGPIAEQYF
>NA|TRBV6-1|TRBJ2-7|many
TGTGCCAGCACTAATGCTTACGAGCAGTACTTC
CASTNAYEQYF
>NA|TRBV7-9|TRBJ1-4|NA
TGTGCCAGCAGCAGCAGGGTGGTCGAAAAACTGTTTTTT
CASSSRVVEKLFF
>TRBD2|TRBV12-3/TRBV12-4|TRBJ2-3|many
TGTGCCAGCACCGCCGGACTAGCGGGAGTGGCAGATACGCAGTATTTT
CASTAGLAGVADTQYF
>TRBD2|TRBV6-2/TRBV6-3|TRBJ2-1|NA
TGTGCCAGCAGCCTTGGGACTAGCGGGAGCTTTGAGCAGTTCTTC
CASSLGTSGSFEQFF
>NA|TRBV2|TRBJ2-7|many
TGTGCCAGCAGACAGGATCTCGGCGAGCAGTACTTC
CASRQDLGEQYF
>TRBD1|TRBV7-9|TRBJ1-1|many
TGTGCCAGCGGACACCAGGGGGATAGTGAAGCTTTCTTT
CASGHQGDSEAFF
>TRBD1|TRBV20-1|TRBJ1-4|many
TGCAGTGCTAGGGACACCGGGACAGGTCGGGGTGAAAAACTGTTTTTT
CSARDTGTGRGEKLFF
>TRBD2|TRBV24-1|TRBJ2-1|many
TGTGCCACCAGTGATCCATACGGGACTAGCGGTTCTTCCTACAATGAGCAGTTCTTC
CATSDPYGTSGSSYNEQFF
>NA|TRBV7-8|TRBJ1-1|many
TGTGCCAGCAGCGCCCGGGGGGGCCAGGGGTGGTCGAGCACTGAAGCTTTCTTT
CASSARGGQGWSSTEAFF
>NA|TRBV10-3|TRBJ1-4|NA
TGTGCCATCAGGGGGACACAAATTGAAAAACTGTTTTTT
CAIRGTQIEKLFF
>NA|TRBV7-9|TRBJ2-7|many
TGTGCCAGCAGTCAACCCTACGAGCAGTACTTC
CASSQPYEQYF
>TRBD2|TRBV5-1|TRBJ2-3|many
TGCGCCAGCAGCTTCCGATTCAGCGGGAGTGCGTCAGATACGCAGTATTTT
CASSFRFSGSASDTQYF
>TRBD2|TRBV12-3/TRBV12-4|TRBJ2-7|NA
TGTGCCAGCAGGACTAGCGGGAGAAAGGACGAGCAGTACTTC
CASRTSGRKDEQYF
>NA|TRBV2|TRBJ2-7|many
TGTGCCAGCAAGGGGCAAGCCTACGAGCAGTACTTC
CASKGQAYEQYF
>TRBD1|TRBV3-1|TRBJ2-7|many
TGTGCCAGCAGTGAACAGGGGGCTAACGAGCAGTACTTC
CASSEQGANEQYF
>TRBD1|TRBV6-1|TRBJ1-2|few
TGTGCCAGCACCAACCCTACTCCCCGACAGGGGGCTTACACCTTC
CASTNPTPRQGAYTF
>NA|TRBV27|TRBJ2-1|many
TGTGCCAGCAGCCCATGGACTTACAATGAGCAGTTCTTC
CASSPWTYNEQFF
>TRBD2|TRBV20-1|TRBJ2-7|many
TGCAGTGCTAGAGATAGCGGGAGATCCGCCTACGAGCAGTACTTC
CSARDSGRSAYEQYF
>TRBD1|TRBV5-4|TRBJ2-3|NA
TGTGCCAGCAGCTTGGCGGCTGGACAGGGCTTGGATACGCAGTATTTT
CASSLAAGQGLDTQYF
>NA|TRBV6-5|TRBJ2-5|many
TGTGCCAGCAGTTACTCGAAGGACGAGACCCAGTACTTC
CASSYSKDETQYF
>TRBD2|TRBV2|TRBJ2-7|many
TGTGCCAGCAGTCGGACTAGCGGGTACACCTACGAGCAGTACTTC
CASSRTSGYTYEQYF
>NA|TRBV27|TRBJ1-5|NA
TGTGCCAGCCGTTTAGGCAATCAGCCCCAGCATTTT
CASRLGNQPQHF
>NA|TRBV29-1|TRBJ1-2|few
TGCAGCGTTGAGGCCTATACTGATGGCTACACCTTC
CSVEAYTDGYTF
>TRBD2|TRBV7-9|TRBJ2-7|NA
TGTGCCAGCAGCTTAAAGTCAACTAGCGGGGGCGAGCAGTACTTC
CASSLKSTSGGEQYF
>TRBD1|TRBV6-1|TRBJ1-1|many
TGTGCCAGCAGTGCACAGGGGCTCAATCATAGAATCCCTGAAGCTTTCTTT
CASSAQGLNHRIPEAFF
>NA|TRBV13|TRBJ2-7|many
TGTGCCAGCAGCTGTTCCTACGAGCAGTACTTC
CASSCSYEQYF
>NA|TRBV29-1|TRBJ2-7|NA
TGCAGCGTTCCTCTTCTGGGCGAGCAGTACTTC
CSVPLLGEQYF
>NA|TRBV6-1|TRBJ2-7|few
TGTGCCAGCAGACCACCAAACTCCTACGAGCAGTACTTC
CASRPPNSYEQYF
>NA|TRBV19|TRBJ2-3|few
TGTGCCAGCAGACAGGCTTCAAACACAGATACGCAGTATTTT
CASRQASNTDTQYF
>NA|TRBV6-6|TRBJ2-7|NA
TGTGCCAGCAGTTACTCGATCAACCCGGCCCGCTTGGAGCAGTACTTC
CASSYSINPARLEQYF
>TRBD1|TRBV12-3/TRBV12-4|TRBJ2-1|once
TGTGCCAGCAGTTCGGGACAGGGGGCGCGGGGGAAGCAGTTCTTC
CASSSGQGARGKQFF
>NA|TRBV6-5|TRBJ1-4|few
TGTGCCAGCAGTTCCCCTTTAACGGCAGGGTTGGCTGAAAAACTGTTTTTT
CASSSPLTAGLAEKLFF
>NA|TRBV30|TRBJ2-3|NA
TGTGCCTGGAGTGTACACGAAGAAGGACCAGATACGCAGTATTTT
CAWSVHEEGPDTQYF
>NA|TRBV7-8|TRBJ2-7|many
TGTGCCAGCAGCTGGGACTACGAGCAGTACTTC
CASSWDYEQYF
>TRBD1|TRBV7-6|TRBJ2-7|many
TGTGCCAGCAGCCGCGGACAGGAAGTTCGCGAGCAGTACTTC
CASSRGQEVREQYF
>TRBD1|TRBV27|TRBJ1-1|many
TGTGCCAGCAGGCTCAGGGGGGACACTGAAGCTTTCTTT
CASRLRGDTEAFF
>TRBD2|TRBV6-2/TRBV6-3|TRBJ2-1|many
TGTGCCAGCAGCTCGGGAGGTGGTCGCAGGGTCGGTGAGCAGTTCTTC
CASSSGGGRRVGEQFF
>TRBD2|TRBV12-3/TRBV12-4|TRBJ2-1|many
TGTGCCAGCAGAGGACTAGCGGGAGGCCCGTTTTCCTACAATGAGCAGTTCTTC
CASRGLAGGPFSYNEQFF
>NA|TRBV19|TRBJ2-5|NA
TGTGCCAGTATCCAGTACAATGAGCAGTACTTC
CASIQYNEQYF
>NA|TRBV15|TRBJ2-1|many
TGTGCCACCAGCCCACCGGCGTATGAGCAGTTCTTC
CATSPPAYEQFF
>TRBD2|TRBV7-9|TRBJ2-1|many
TGTGCCAGCCCACCCCAGTGGGGGGGGAATGAGCAGTTCTTC
CASPPQWGGNEQFF
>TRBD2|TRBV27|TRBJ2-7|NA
TGTGCCGGCAGTTTAGGGGCGGGAGGGCCATACGAGCAGTACTTC
CAGSLGAGGPYEQYF
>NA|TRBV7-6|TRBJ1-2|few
TGTGCCAGCAGCTCAACAGGACCAACAGATTTCTATGGCTACACCTTC
CASSSTGPTDFYGYTF
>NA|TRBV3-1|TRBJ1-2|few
TGTGCCAGCAGCCAAGAAACCGGGACGGCGGACTATGGCTACACCTTC
CASSQETGTADYGYTF
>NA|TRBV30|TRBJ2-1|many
TGTGCCTGGACCAGCTCCTACAATGAGCAGTTCTTC
CAWTSSYNEQFF
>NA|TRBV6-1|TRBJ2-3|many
TGTGCCAGCAATTGGGGCAGAGAAGCAGATACGCAGTATTTT
CASNWGREADTQYF
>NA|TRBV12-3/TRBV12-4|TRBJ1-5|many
TGTGCCAGCAGTCTAGGGACGGTGGAGCCCCAGCATTTT
CASSLGTVEPQHF
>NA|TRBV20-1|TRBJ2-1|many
TGCAGTGGGGCCTCTATGATTGAGCAGTTCTTC
CSGASMIEQFF
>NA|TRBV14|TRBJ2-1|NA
TGTGCCAGCAGCCAGGGATTATACGGACGGCAGCTCTTC
CASSQGLYGRQLF
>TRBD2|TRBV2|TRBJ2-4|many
TGTGCCAGCAGTGAAGCGAGGGCTAGCGGGGTAGCCAAAAACATTCAGTACTTC
CASSEARASGVAKNIQYF
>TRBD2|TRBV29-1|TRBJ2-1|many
TGCAGCGGTGGACTAGCGGCCGTTGGTGAGCAGTTCTTC
CSGGLAAVGEQFF
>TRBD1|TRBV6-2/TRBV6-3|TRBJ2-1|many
TGTGCCAGCAGTGAAATCTGGGGACAGGACAATGAGCAGTTCTTC
CASSEIWGQDNEQFF
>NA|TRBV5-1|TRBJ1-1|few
TGCGCCAGCGGCAATTGGGGGGCTAACACTGAAGCTTTCTTT
CASGNWGANTEAFF
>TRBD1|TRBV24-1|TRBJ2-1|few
TGTGCCACCAGTGATACGACAGGGGGCTTCAACAATGAGCAGTTCTTC
CATSDTTGGFNNEQFF
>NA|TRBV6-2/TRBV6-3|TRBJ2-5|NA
TGTGCCAGCACCTACGAGCCGCAAGAGGCCCAGTACTTC
CASTYEPQEAQYF
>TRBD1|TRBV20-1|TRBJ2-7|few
TGCAGTGCTTTCCGGGACAGGGGGTCCTACGAGCAGTACTTC
CSAFRDRGSYEQYF
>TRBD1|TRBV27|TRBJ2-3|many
TGTGCCAGCAGCCGACCGGGACAGATCACAGATACGCAGTATTTT
CASSRPGQITDTQYF